This T cell receptor (beta chain) was documented in a study of beta chain features in type 1 diabetes. Study information: Patients shared similar age, gender and cell yields with healthy donors.

Every isolated RNA sample was fully reverse transcribed, so sequencing captured expressed TCRB transcripts. A few million reads were obtained on average from naive, central memory and regulatory T cell samples. Sequencing was performed with immunoSEQ multiplex PCR; in TCRdb, only in-frame clones are kept and a portion is missing. The sample has around 500,000 clones, approximately 31% seen once; the top ten hold around 0.065%. V was pared by 4 bases and J by 2 bases, with 9 bases between. Germline lookup yields CDR1 SGHVS and CDR2 FNYEAQ. The CDR3 runs to 13 residues. This clone turned up a few times.

The receptor was isolated from a man aged 18 to 30 in good health. Sequencing was done on a sample of naive CD4+ T cells from blood. The J gene is TRBJ2-7, the V gene TRBV7-6; D is uncertain. CDR3 region: CASSSGGTYEQYF. In DNA form, the CDR3 reads TGTGCCAGCAGCTCGGGCGGAACCTACGAGCAGTACTTC.